These 31 T cell receptor beta chains came from one sample sequenced in a study of T cell responses to AZD1222 COVID-19 vaccine. Here immunoSEQ multiplex PCR was the method, and the copy in TCRdb shows in-frame clones only, minus some. Counted here are fewer than 30,000 clones, roughly 78% occurring once; the ten biggest clones make up roughly 5%. Specimen: peripheral blood, collected on day 0 of AZD1222 vaccination. The receptors here all came from an adult in good health.

The V call is TRBV10-2, the J call TRBJ2-5; unclear D gene. With 5 bases removed from V and 5 bases from J, the gap between germline ends came to 9 bases. The CDR3 loop spans 12 amino acids. Germline V gene data show CDR1 as WSHSY and CDR2 as SAAADI. CDR3 in DNA: TGCGCCAGCAGTTCCCAGAGTGAGACCCAGTACTTC. It is translated as CASSSQSETQYF.

V gene TRBV7-2 combines with J gene TRBJ1-1; D not resolved. V was shortened by 2 bases and J by 8 bases, with 18 bases between the two germline ends. The germline V gene encodes CDR1 SGHTA and CDR2 FQGNSA. The CDR3 has 15 residues. This chain's CDR3 is CASSLTPIGFTEAFF. In nucleotides, the CDR3 is TGTGCCAGCAGCTTAACCCCGATAGGATTTACGGAAGCTTTCTTT.

The chain combines TRBV12-3 or TRBV12-4 with TRBJ1-4; a weak D match, TRBD1 (5 bases). The CDR3 extends over 13 amino acids. Trimming stripped 6 bases from V and 7 bases from J, with 12 bases between. CDR3 sequence: CASSRSGGEKLFF. In nucleotides, the CDR3 is TGTGCCAGCAGCCGCAGTGGGGGTGAAAAACTGTTTTTT.

The chain joins TRBV29-1 to TRBJ2-7, with TRBD2 matching over 14 bases. The V gene end was trimmed by 6 bases and the J gene end by 0 bases; junction bases not matched to a gene: 7. This CDR3 is built from 16 residues. Germline loops: CDR1 SQVTM, CDR2 ANQGSEA. Written as DNA, the CDR3 is TGCAGCGTCCAGACTAGCGGGGGGGCCGGCTCCTACGAGCAGTACTTC. This sequence encodes CSVQTSGGAGSYEQYF.

CDR3 nucleotide sequence: TGTGCCAGCAGTTACGGTGGAAGCGGCCAGCCCCAGCATTTT. Protein product: CASSYGGSGQPQHF. The chain uses TRBV6-6 and TRBJ1-5; D not certain. Germline loops: CDR1 MNHNY, CDR2 SVGAGI (reference sequence). Trimming stripped 2 bases from V and 7 bases from J, with 12 bases between. This CDR3 spans 14 amino acids.

V and J are TRBV19 and TRBJ2-5; D remains ambiguous. The CDR3 extends over 14 amino acids. V lost 0 bases to trimming and J lost 5 bases, with 10 bases between them. Germline lookup yields CDR1 LNHDA and CDR2 SQIVND (reference sequence). CDR3 loop: CASSIEPSWETQYF. In DNA form, the CDR3 reads TGTGCCAGTAGTATAGAACCTAGTTGGGAGACCCAGTACTTC.

This clone was recorded a few times. The chain combines TRBV5-1 with TRBJ2-3; 7 bases agree with TRBD1. CDR1 SGHRS and CDR2 YFSETQ come from the germline V gene. J was trimmed by 0 bases and V by 4 bases; bases with no gene match: 5. The CDR3 is 15 residues long. CDR3 residues: CASSPGQTSTDTQYF. Written as DNA, the CDR3 is TGCGCCAGCAGCCCGGGACAGACTAGCACAGATACGCAGTATTTT.

This chain connects TRBV6-2 or TRBV6-3 to TRBJ2-7; 14 bases are shared with TRBD2. Germline CDR1 and CDR2: MNHEY and SVGEGT. V dropped 5 bases and J dropped 4; count of bases not matched to a gene: 7. This CDR3 contains 16 residues. The CDR3 DNA sequence: TGTGCCAGCAGTGAGGCCGGGACTAGCGGGAGTTACGAGCAGTACGTC. Translated: CASSEAGTSGSYEQYV.

This clone came up a few times. V is TRBV7-9 and J is TRBJ1-3; 7 bases fit TRBD1. With V trimmed by 6 bases and J by 0 bases, 8 bases remained unmatched. The CDR3 contains 16 residues. CDR1 and CDR2 from the germline V gene are SEHNR and FQNEAQ (reference sequence). In DNA form, the CDR3 reads TGTGCCAGCAGGCCCCCGGGACAGCTCTCTGGAAACACCATATATTTT. This sequence encodes CASRPPGQLSGNTIYF.

The chain recombines TRBV7-2 with TRBJ2-5, with D tentatively TRBD2 (6 bases). Germline-derived CDR1 and CDR2 are SGHTA and FQGNSA. Trimming stripped 1 base from V and 3 bases from J, with 12 bases between. The CDR3 spans 15 residues. The CDR3 region is CASSLDSGRKETQYF. CDR3 nucleotide sequence: TGTGCCAGCAGCTTAGATTCAGGGAGGAAAGAGACCCAGTACTTC.

The genes are TRBV5-6 and TRBJ1-5, with D maybe TRBD1 (5 bases). The germline V and J ends were trimmed by 2 bases and 0 bases, with 12 bases remaining between them. CDR1 and CDR2 (germline): SGHDT, YYEEEE. This CDR3 is 16 amino acids long. CDR3 loop: CASSFRQQRSNQPQHF. Here the CDR3 DNA reads TGTGCCAGCAGCTTTCGACAGCAGCGTAGCAATCAGCCCCAGCATTTT.

This clone has more than one count but fewer than ten. V gene TRBV14 combines with J gene TRBJ2-1; D is uncertain. Trimming stripped 0 bases from V and 9 bases from J, with 9 bases between. This CDR3 comprises 13 residues. Germline assignment: CDR1 SGHDN and CDR2 FVKESK. The CDR3 reads CASSQEIWREQFF. Here the CDR3 DNA reads TGTGCCAGCAGCCAAGAGATATGGCGTGAGCAGTTCTTC.

The CDR3 region has the DNA TGTGCCAGCAGCTTAGGATCGACAGGGATCGGAAACACCATATATTTT. Translated: CASSLGSTGIGNTIYF. V usage is TRBV7-2 and J usage is TRBJ1-3; 7 bases are a match to TRBD1. The CDR3 length is 16 residues. After removal of 1 base from V and 4 bases from J, the junction contained 7 bases not matched to a gene. The germline gives CDR1 SGHTA, CDR2 FQGNSA.

This chain links TRBV5-1 with TRBJ1-6; 7 bases are shared with TRBD1. The germline V gene has CDR1 SGHRS and CDR2 YFSETQ. This CDR3 has 14 residues. Trimming took 3 bases from V and 4 from J; bases not matched to a gene: 1. This CDR3 is CASSWGQYNSPLHF. In nucleotides, the CDR3 is TGCGCCAGCAGCTGGGGACAGTATAATTCACCCCTCCACTTT.

The chain employs TRBV27 and TRBJ1-5; 10 nucleotides line up with TRBD1. V shed 0 bases and J 6 bases; nucleotides not matched to a gene: 11. Per germline, CDR1 MNHEY and CDR2 SMNVEV (reference sequence). This CDR3 has 18 amino acids. CDR3 in amino acids: CASSLSPKFWTGGQPQHF. The CDR3 region has the DNA TGTGCCAGCAGTTTATCACCTAAATTCTGGACAGGGGGTCAGCCCCAGCATTTT.

The V and J genes are TRBV18 and TRBJ2-2; D is unclear. The V and J ends lost 1 base and 5 bases respectively, with 11 bases between them. The V gene's germline CDR1 is KGHSH and CDR2 LQKENI. The CDR3 spans 15 residues. The CDR3 DNA is TGTGCCAGCTCACCACTGATTCCGCGGACCGGGGAGCTGTTTTTT. Encoded protein: CASSPLIPRTGELFF.

In its sample, this clone is medium-sized. The CDR3 sequence is CASSLVSGFETQYF. The CDR3 DNA follows: TGTGCCAGCAGCTTAGTTTCAGGTTTCGAGACCCAGTACTTC. This sequence joins TRBV7-9 and TRBJ2-5; no definite D call. Between the trimmed V and J ends, which lost 1 base and 5 bases, there was a span of 11 bases. This CDR3 has 14 amino acids. In germline, CDR1 is SEHNR, CDR2 FQNEAQ (reference sequence).

The chain is built from TRBV6-2 or TRBV6-3 and TRBJ2-7; 8 positions match TRBD2. With 0 bases clipped from V and 2 bases from J, the junction kept 0 bases outside the gene matches. Looked up from germline, CDR1 is MNHEY and CDR2 is SVGEGT. The CDR3 is made up of 14 amino acids. In DNA form, the CDR3 reads TGTGCCAGCAGTTACTCGACTAGCGCCTACGAGCAGTACGTC. Protein product: CASSYSTSAYEQYV.

The CDR3 is CASSQAVGTSGGADEQFF. CDR3 nucleotides: TGTGCCAGCAGCCAAGCTGTGGGGACTAGCGGGGGGGCGGATGAGCAGTTCTTC. The chain recombines TRBV3-1 (or the pseudogene TRBV3-2) with TRBJ2-1; 16 bases are a match to TRBD2. CDR3 length: 18 amino acids. Germline CDR1 reads LGHDT; CDR2 reads YNNKEL (reference sequence). The V segment lost 1 base and the J segment 8 bases; nucleotides outside the gene matches: 8.

V and J are TRBV10-2 and TRBJ1-4, with D perhaps TRBD1 (6 bases). Trimming cost V 7 bases and J 8 bases, with 20 bases left between them. The CDR3 spans 15 residues. From germline, CDR1 is WSHSY and CDR2 SAAADI. The CDR3 sequence: CASNAHWTEGEKLFF. In DNA form, the CDR3 reads TGCGCCAGCAACGCGCATTGGACAGAAGGGGAAAAACTGTTTTTT.

This sequence joins TRBV18 and TRBJ2-5; TRBD1 might be the D (6 bases). The germline V gene encodes CDR1 KGHSH and CDR2 LQKENI. The ends were cut back, 4 bases at V and 0 bases at J, with 12 bases in the middle. CDR3 length: 15 residues. The chain's CDR3 is CASSRDKNNQETQYF. The CDR3 bases are TGTGCCAGCTCACGGGACAAGAACAACCAAGAGACCCAGTACTTC.

Here the CDR3 reads CASSRSLTLNYGYTF. The CDR3 region has the DNA TGTGCCAGCAGTCGAAGCTTAACTCTTAACTATGGCTACACCTTC. The chain uses TRBV7-9 and TRBJ1-2; D remains ambiguous. Trimming stripped 6 bases from V and 1 base from J, with 15 bases between. The CDR3 is made up of 15 amino acids. Germline V gives CDR1 SEHNR, CDR2 FQNEAQ (reference sequence).

The chain carries TRBV4-2 and TRBJ2-1; D possibly corresponds to TRBD2 (7 bases). Trimming took off 0 bases at V and 0 bases at J, with 9 bases between the two ends. Germline V gene data show CDR1 as LGHNA and CDR2 as YNFKEQ. The length of the CDR3 is 16 residues. This CDR3 reads CASSQDRGGSYNEQFF. CDR3 nucleotides: TGTGCCAGCAGCCAAGATAGGGGGGGCTCCTACAATGAGCAGTTCTTC.

The chain uses TRBV6-4 and TRBJ2-3; 8 nucleotides align to TRBD2. The V segment lost 4 bases and the J segment 2 bases; nucleotides outside the gene matches: 5. CDR3 length: 15 amino acids. Germline values: CDR1 MRHNA, CDR2 SNTAGT. The CDR3 here is CASSGLAGTTDTQYF. CDR3 nucleotide sequence: TGTGCCAGCAGTGGCCTAGCGGGTACCACAGATACGCAGTATTTT.

This clone has only one observation. CDR3 region: CAWELGLATDTQYF. The CDR3 DNA reads TGTGCCTGGGAACTGGGACTAGCTACAGATACGCAGTATTTT. V and J are TRBV30 and TRBJ2-3, with 9 bases fitting TRBD2. J was trimmed by 3 bases and V by 5 bases; bases with no gene match: 6. CDR3 length equals 14 residues. CDR1 GTSNPN and CDR2 SVGIG come from the germline V gene (reference sequence).

The J gene is TRBJ2-3, the V gene TRBV4-1; D gene ambiguous. Germline V gene data show CDR1 as MGHRA and CDR2 as YSYEKL. The CDR3 sequence is 17 residues long. With 0 bases removed from V and 0 bases from J, the gap between germline ends came to 13 bases. The CDR3 protein is CASSQEGVSPSTDTQYF. The CDR3 coding sequence is TGCGCCAGCAGCCAAGAAGGCGTCTCCCCCAGCACAGATACGCAGTATTTT.

This chain joins TRBV29-1 and TRBJ2-3; 7 positions match TRBD1. With V trimmed by 6 bases and J by 2 bases, 11 bases remained unmatched. Germline V gene data show CDR1 as SQVTM and CDR2 as ANQGSEA. The CDR3 consists of 15 residues. CDR3 protein: CSVTLQGNPTDTQYF. The CDR3, as DNA: TGCAGCGTCACCCTACAGGGGAACCCCACAGATACGCAGTATTTT.

The chain is built from TRBV7-9 and TRBJ2-7; D might be TRBD1 (6 bases). The germline CDR1 and CDR2 sequences are SEHNR and FQNEAQ (reference sequence). This CDR3 region has 13 residues. V gave up 5 bases and J gave up 5 bases, with 13 bases separating them. The CDR3 DNA reads as TGTGCCAGCAGCCTCTCGCACAGGGACGAGCAGTACGTC. This sequence encodes CASSLSHRDEQYV.

The chain has TRBV7-3 and TRBJ2-3; D uncertain. The V end lost 4 bases, the J end lost 0 bases, and 8 bases lay between the germline ends. This CDR3 spans 14 amino acids. Germline V gene data show CDR1 as SGHTA and CDR2 as FQGTGA. The CDR3 sequence is CASSSGSSTDTQYF. CDR3 DNA: TGTGCCAGCAGCTCCGGTAGTAGCACAGATACGCAGTATTTT.

The chain carries TRBV6-4 and TRBJ1-1, with D perhaps matching TRBD1 (5 bases). Trimming took off 3 bases at V and 3 bases at J, with 14 bases between the two ends. The CDR3 contains 15 residues. Per the germline V gene, CDR1 is MRHNA and CDR2 is SNTAGT. CDR3 nucleotides: TGTGCCAGCAGTGAGGCAGGGCTTCCATACACTGAAGCTTTCTTT. Its protein product is CASSEAGLPYTEAFF.

The genes are TRBV4-2 and TRBJ2-5; D uncertain. The V and J ends lost 3 bases and 9 bases respectively, with 14 bases between them. The CDR3 length is 13 residues. Germline V lookup: CDR1 LGHNA, CDR2 YNFKEQ. The CDR3 region is CASSHPGPSPQYF. Here the CDR3 DNA reads TGTGCCAGCAGCCATCCCGGCCCCTCGCCCCAGTACTTC.